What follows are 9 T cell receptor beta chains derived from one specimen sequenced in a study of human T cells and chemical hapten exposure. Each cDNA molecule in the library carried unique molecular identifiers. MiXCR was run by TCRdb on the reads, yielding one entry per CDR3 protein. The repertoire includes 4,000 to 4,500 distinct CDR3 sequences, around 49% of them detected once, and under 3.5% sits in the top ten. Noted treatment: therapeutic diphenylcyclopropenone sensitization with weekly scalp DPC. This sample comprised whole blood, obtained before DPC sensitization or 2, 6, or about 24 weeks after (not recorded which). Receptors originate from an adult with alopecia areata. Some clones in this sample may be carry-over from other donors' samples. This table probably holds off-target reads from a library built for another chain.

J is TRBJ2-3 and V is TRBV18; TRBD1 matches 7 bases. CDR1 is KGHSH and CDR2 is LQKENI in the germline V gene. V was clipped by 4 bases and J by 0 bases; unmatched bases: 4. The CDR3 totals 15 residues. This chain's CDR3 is CASSLRDSSTDTQYF. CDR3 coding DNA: TGTGCCAGCTCACTCCGGGACAGCAGCACAGATACGCAGTATTTT.

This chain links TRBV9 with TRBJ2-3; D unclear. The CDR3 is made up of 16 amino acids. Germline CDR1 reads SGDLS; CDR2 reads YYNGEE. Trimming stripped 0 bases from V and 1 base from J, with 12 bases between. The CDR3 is CASSVEGRVGTDTQYF. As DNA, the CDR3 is TGTGCCAGCAGCGTAGAGGGAAGGGTGGGCACAGATACGCAGTATTTT.

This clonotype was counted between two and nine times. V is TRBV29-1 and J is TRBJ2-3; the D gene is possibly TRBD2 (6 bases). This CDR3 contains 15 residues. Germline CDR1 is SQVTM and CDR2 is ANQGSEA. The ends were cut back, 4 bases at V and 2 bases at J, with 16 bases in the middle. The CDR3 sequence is CSVGTTPGTTDTQYF. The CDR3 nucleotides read TGCAGCGTTGGGACTACACCGGGAACCACAGATACGCAGTATTTT.

The CDR3 DNA is TGTGCCAGCAGCCCCTACTCCTACAATGAGCAGTTCTTC. This gives the protein CASSPYSYNEQFF. The V call is TRBV7-9, the J call TRBJ2-1; D call uncertain. The ends were cut back, 5 bases at V and 0 bases at J, with 5 bases in the middle. The CDR3 contains 13 residues. The germline CDR1 and CDR2 sequences are SEHNR and FQNEAQ (reference sequence).

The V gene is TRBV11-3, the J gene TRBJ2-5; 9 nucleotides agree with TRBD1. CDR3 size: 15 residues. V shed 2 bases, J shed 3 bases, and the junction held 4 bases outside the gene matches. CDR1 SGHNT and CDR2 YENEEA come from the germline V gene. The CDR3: CASSLFRTGEETQYF. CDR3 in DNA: TGTGCCAGCAGCTTATTCCGGACAGGGGAAGAGACCCAGTACTTC.

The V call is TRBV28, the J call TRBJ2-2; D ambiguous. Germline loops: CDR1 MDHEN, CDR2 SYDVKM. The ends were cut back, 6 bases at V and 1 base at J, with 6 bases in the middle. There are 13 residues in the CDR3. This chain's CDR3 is CASRSGNTGELFF. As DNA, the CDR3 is TGTGCCAGCAGATCAGGGAACACCGGGGAGCTGTTTTTT.

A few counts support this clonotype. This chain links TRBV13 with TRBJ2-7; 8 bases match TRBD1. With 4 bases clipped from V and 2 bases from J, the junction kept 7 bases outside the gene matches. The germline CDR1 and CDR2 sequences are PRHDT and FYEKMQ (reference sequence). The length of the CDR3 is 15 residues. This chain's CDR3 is CASSSNPGQAYEQYF. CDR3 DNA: TGTGCCAGCAGCTCAAACCCGGGACAGGCCTACGAGCAGTACTTC.

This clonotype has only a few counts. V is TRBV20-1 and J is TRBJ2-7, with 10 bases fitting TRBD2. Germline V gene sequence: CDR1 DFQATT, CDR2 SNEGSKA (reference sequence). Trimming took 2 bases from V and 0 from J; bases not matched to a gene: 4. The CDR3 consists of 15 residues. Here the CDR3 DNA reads TGCAGTGCTAGATTGACTAGCGGGCTCTCCTACGAGCAGTACTTC. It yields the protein CSARLTSGLSYEQYF.

CDR3 in amino acids: CASSWTSGPYEQYF. The CDR3 DNA reads TGTGCCAGCAGCTGGACTAGCGGCCCCTACGAGCAGTACTTC. V usage is TRBV6-2 or TRBV6-3 and J usage is TRBJ2-7, with TRBD2 identical over 10 bases. Trimming took 6 bases from V and 2 from J; bases not matched to a gene: 4. CDR1 is MNHEY, CDR2 SVGEGT, per germline. This CDR3 is 14 amino acids long.